This T cell receptor (beta chain) was documented in a study of early T cells in non-severe SARS-CoV-2 infection. Study background: Bulk RNA isolated from unsorted whole blood underwent sequencing; chains were not paired. General study results and limits: VDJdb-based annotation leaned toward anti-spike CD8 responses and missed private and CD4 specificities.

Unique molecular identifiers were affixed to single, distinct cDNA molecules. Using its own MiXCR run on the 5' RACE reads, TCRdb lists one record per CDR3 protein. The sample holds tens of thousands of distinct CDR3 sequences, less than 6.5% seen once. This clonotype came up many times. Its antigen is not known. The V and J ends lost 5 bases and 5 bases, in that order; junction bases with no gene match: 3. This CDR3 is built from 13 residues. Germline assignment: CDR1 SSHAT and CDR2 FNYEAQ (reference sequence). The chain carries TRBV7-7 and TRBJ2-5, with TRBD1 matching 9 bases. The sample taken for sequencing was whole blood. This receptor was taken from an adult who was a healthcare worker with PCR-confirmed SARS-CoV-2 infection or an uninfected control (not recorded which). CDR3 in amino acids: CASSGQGWETQYF. The CDR3 DNA reads TGTGCCAGCAGCGGACAGGGGTGGGAGACCCAGTACTTC.